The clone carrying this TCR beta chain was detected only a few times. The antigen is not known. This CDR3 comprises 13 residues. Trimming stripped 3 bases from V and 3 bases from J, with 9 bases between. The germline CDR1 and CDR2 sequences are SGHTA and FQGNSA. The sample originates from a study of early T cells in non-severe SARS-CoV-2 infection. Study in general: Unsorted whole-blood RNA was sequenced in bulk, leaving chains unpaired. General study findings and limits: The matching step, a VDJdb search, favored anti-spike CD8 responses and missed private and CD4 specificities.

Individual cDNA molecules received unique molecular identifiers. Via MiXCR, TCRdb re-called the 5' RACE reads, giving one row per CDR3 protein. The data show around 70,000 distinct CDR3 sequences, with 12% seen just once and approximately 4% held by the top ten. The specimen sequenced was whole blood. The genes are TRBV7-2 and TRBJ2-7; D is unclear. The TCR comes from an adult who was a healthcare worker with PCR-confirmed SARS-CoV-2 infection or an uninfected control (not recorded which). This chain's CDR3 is CASSLERFYEQYF. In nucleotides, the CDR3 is TGTGCCAGCAGCTTGGAGAGATTCTACGAGCAGTACTTC.